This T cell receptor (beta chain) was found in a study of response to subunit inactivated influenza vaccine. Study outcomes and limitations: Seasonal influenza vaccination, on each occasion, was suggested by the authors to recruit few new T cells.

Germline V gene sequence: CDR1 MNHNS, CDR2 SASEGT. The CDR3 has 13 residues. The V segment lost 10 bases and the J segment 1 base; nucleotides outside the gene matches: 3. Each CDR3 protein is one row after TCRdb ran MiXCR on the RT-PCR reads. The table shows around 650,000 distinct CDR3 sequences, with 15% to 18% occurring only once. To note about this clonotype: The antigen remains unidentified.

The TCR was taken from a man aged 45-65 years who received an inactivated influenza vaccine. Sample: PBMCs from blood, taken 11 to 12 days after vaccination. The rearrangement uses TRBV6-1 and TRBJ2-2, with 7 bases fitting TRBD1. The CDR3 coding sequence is TGTGCCATCCGACAGGGGAACACCGGGGAGCTGTTTTTT. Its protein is CAIRQGNTGELFF.